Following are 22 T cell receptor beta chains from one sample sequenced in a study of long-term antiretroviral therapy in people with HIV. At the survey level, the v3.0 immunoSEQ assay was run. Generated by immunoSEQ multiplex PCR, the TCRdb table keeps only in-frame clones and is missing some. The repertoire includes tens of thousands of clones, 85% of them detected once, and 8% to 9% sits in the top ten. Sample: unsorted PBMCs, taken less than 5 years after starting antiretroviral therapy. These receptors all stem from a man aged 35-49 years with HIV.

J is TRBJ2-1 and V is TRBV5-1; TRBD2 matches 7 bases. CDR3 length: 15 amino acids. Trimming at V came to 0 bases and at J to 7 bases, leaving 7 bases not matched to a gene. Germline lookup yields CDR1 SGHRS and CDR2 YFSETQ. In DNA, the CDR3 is TGCGCCAGCAGCTTGGAAGCGGGATGGGGTAATGAGCAGTTCTTC. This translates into CASSLEAGWGNEQFF. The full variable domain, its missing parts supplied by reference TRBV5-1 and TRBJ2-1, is KAGVTQTPRYLIKTRGQQVTLSCSPISGHRSVSWYQQTPGQGLQFLFEYFSETQRNKGNFPGRFSGRQFSNSRSEMNVSTLELGDSALYLCASSLEAGWGNEQFFGPGTRLTVL.

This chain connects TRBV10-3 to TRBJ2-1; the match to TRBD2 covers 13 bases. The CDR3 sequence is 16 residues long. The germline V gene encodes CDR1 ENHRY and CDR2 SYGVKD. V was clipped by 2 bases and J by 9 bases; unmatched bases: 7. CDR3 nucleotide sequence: TGTGCCATCAGTGAGGACGGGACTAGCGGGACGGGTGAGCAGTTCTTC. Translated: CAISEDGTSGTGEQFF.

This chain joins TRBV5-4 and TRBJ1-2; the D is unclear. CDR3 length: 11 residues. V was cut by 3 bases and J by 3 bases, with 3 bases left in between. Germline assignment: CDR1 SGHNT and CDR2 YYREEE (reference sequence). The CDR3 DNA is TGTGCCAGCAGCTCGGACTATGGCTACACCTTC. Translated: CASSSDYGYTF.

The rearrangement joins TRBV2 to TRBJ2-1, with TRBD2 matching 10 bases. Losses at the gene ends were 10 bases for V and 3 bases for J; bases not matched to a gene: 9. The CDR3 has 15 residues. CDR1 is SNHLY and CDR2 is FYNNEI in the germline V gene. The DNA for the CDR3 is TGTGCCACAGAAGAGCGGGAGGGGAGCTACAATGAGCAGTTCTTC. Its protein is CATEEREGSYNEQFF.

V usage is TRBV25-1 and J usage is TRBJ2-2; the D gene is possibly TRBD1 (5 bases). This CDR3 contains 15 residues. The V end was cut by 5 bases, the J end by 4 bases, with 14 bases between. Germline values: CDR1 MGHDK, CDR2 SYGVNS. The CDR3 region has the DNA TGTGCCAGCAGTTCCTCGACAGACCTCACCGGGGAGCTGTTTTTT. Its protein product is CASSSSTDLTGELFF.

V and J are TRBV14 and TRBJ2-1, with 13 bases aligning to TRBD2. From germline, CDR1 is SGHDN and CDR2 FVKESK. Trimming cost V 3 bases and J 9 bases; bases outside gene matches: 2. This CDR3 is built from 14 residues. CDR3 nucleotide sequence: TGTGCCAGCAGCCATCGGACTAGCGGGGGTGAGCAGTTCTTC. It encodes CASSHRTSGGEQFF. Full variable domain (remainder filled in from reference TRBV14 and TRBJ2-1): EAGVTQFPSHSVIEKGQTVTLRCDPISGHDNLYWYRRVMGKEIKFLLHFVKESKQDESGMPNNRFLAERTGGTYSTLKVQPAELEDSGVYFCASSHRTSGGEQFFGPGTRLTVL.

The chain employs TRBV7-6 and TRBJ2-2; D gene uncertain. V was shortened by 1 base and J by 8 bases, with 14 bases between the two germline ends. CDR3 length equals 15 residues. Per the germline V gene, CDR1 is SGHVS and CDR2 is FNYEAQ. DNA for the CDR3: TGTGCCAGCAGCTTAGGAAGAAGCATCGAAGGGGAGCTGTTTTTT. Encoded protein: CASSLGRSIEGELFF. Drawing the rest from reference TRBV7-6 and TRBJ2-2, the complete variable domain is GAGVSQSPRYKVTKRGQDVALRCDPISGHVSLYWYRQALGQGPEFLTYFNYEAQQDKSGLPNDRFSAERPEGSISTLTIQRTEQRDSAMYRCASSLGRSIEGELFFGEGSRLTVL.

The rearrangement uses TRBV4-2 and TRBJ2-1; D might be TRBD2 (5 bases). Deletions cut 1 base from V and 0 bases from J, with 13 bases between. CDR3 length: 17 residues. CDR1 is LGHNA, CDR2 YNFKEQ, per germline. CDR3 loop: CASSQVAAVSSYNEQFF. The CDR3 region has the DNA TGTGCCAGCAGCCAAGTCGCAGCGGTAAGCTCCTACAATGAGCAGTTCTTC.

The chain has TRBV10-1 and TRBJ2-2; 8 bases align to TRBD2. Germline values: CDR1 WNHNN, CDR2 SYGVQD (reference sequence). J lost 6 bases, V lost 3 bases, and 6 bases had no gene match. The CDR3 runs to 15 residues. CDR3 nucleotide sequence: TGCGCCAGCAGTGAAACTAGCGGTGAAGCCGGGGAGCTGTTTTTT. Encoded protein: CASSETSGEAGELFF.

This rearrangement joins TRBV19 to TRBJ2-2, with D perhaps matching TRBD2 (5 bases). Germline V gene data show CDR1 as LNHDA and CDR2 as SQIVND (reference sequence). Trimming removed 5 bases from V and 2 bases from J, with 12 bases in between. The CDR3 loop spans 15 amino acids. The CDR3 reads CASSPRRDNTGELFF. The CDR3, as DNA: TGTGCCAGTAGTCCGCGACGGGATAACACCGGGGAGCTGTTTTTT.

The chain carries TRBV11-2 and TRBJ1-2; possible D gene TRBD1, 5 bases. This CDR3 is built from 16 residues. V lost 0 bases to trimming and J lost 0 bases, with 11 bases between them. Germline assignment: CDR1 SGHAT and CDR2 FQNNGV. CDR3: CASSLDGTQANYGYTF. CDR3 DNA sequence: TGTGCCAGCAGCTTAGATGGGACCCAAGCTAACTATGGCTACACCTTC. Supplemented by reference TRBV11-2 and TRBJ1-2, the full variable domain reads EAGVAQSPRYKIIEKRQSVAFWCNPISGHATLYWYQQILGQGPKLLIQFQNNGVVDDSQLPKDRFSAERLKGVDSTLKIQPAKLEDSAVYLCASSLDGTQANYGYTFGSGTRLTVV.

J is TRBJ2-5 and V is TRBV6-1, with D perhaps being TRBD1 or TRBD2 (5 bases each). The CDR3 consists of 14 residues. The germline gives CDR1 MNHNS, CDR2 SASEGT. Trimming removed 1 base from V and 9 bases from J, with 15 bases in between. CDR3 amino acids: CASSEGRILGAQYF. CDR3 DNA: TGTGCCAGCAGTGAAGGACGGATCCTGGGGGCCCAGTACTTC.

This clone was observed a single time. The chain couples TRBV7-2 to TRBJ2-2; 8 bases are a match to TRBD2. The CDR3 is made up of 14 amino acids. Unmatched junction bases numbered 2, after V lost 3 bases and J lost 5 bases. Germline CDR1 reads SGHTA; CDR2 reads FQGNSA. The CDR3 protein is CASSFSGKTGELFF. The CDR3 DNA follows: TGTGCCAGCAGCTTTAGCGGGAAAACCGGGGAGCTGTTTTTT.

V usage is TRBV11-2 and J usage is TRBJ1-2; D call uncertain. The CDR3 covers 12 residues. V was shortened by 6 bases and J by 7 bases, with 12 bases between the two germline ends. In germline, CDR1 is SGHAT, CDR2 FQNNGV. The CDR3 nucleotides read TGTGCCAGCAGTTATCCTTCGGGTGGCTACACCTTC. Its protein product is CASSYPSGGYTF.

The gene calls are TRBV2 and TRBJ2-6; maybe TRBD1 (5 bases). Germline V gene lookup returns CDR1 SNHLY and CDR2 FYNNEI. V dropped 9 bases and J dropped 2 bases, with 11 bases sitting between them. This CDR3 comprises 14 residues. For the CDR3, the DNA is TGTGCCAGGTCCGGCAGGGCTGGGGCCAACGTCCTGACTTTC. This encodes CARSGRAGANVLTF.

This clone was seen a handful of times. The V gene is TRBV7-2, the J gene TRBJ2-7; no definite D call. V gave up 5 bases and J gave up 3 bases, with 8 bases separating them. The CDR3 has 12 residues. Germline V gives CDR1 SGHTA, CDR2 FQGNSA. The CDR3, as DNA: TGTGCCAGCAGCGTCCCGAGCTACGAGCAGTACTTC. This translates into CASSVPSYEQYF. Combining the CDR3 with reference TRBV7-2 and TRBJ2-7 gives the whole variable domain GAGVSQSPSNKVTEKGKDVELRCDPISGHTALYWYRQSLGQGLEFLIYFQGNSAPDKSGLPSDRFSAERTGGSVSTLTIQRTQQEDSAVYLCASSVPSYEQYFGPGTRLTVT.

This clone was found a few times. CDR3 region: CASSRGDRFHEQYF. As DNA, the CDR3 is TGTGCCAGCAGCCGGGGGGACAGGTTCCACGAGCAGTACTTC. The gene calls are TRBV14 and TRBJ2-7; 8 bases are a match to TRBD1. The CDR3 has 14 residues. Germline CDR1 reads SGHDN; CDR2 reads FVKESK. Trimming cost V 4 bases and J 5 bases; bases outside gene matches: 7.

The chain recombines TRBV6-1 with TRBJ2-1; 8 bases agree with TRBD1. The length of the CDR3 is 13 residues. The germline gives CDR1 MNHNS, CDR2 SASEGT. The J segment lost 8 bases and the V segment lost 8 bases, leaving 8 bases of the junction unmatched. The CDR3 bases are TGTGCCAGCGGGCACAGGGGGGCCGATGAGCAGTTCTTC. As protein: CASGHRGADEQFF.

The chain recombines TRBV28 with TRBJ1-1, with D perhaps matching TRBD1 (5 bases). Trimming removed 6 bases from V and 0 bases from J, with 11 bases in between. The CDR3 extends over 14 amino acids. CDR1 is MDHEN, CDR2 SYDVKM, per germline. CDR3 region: CASRMGVMNTEAFF. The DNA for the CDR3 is TGTGCCAGCAGGATGGGGGTCATGAACACTGAAGCTTTCTTT.

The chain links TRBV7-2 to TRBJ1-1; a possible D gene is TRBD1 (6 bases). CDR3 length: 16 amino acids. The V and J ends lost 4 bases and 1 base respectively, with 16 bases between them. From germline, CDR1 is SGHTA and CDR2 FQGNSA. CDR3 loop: CASSSHPPGQNTEAFF. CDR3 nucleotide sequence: TGTGCCAGCAGCTCCCACCCCCCGGGACAGAACACTGAAGCTTTCTTT.

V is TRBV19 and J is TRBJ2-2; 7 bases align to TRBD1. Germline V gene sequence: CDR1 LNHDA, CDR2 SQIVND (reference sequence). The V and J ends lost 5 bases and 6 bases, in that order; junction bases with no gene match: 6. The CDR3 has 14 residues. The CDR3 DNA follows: TGTGCCAGTAGTGAACAGGGGAGCCCCGGGGAGCTGTTTTTT. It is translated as CASSEQGSPGELFF.

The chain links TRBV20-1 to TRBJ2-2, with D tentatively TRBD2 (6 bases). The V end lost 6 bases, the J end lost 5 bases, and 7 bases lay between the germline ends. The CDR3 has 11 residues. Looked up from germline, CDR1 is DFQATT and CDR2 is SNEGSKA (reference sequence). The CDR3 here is CSARETGELFF. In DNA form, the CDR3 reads TGCAGTGCCCGGGAGACCGGGGAGCTGTTTTTT.